Listed here is a single T cell receptor (beta chain). The sample belongs to a study of blood T cells in healthy people across ages. Through a sample-barcoded 5' primer and a J-beta primer mix, a second PCR was run for roughly 6 to 11 cycles. A tag from a template-switch adaptor with 12 random nucleotides marked each cDNA molecule. Every individual sample yielded 2.5 million or more paired-end reads (each containing CDR3). Each CDR3 protein gets one entry after TCRdb re-called the 5' RACE reads with MiXCR. Seen here are some 730,000 distinct CDR3 sequences, 22% observed once, and the top ten hold around a fifth. The CDR3 runs to 13 residues. Trimming took 6 bases from V and 5 from J, leaving 16 bases between them. Germline V lookup: CDR1 SQVTM, CDR2 ANQGSEA.

The chain has TRBV29-1 and TRBJ2-5; D perhaps matches TRBD2 (5 bases). This receptor was identified in a man in his 70s in good health. The specimen was blood. The CDR3 nucleotides are TGCAGCGTCGGTTCGGGGAGCGGTGAGACCCAGTACTTC. As protein: CSVGSGSGETQYF.